Listed here are 16 T cell receptor beta chains from one sample, sequenced in a study of post-analysis software for immune sequencing data. Overall study findings and caveats: There were five or six TRBV segments more frequent in patients than controls, and TRBV5-6, TRBV5-1 and TRBV20-1 were among them.

These receptors have no known antigen. The authors incorporated unique molecular identifiers into the TCR beta cDNA libraries. TCRdb re-called the PCR reads with MiXCR, one entry per CDR3 protein. This sample has fewer than 900,000 distinct CDR3 sequences, with approximately 44% found just once. Sequences were obtained from blood. These receptor sequences come from a girl aged 10 to 17 with multiple sclerosis.

The chain carries TRBV6-5 and TRBJ2-5; D not certain. The germline V and J ends were trimmed by 6 bases and 3 bases, with 11 bases remaining between them. Germline CDR1 reads MNHEY; CDR2 reads SVGAGI. The CDR3 totals 13 residues. The CDR3 reads CASSRVPKETQYF. The DNA for the CDR3 is TGTGCCAGCAGCCGAGTCCCCAAAGAGACCCAGTACTTC.

As to this clonotype: At one end the junction does not follow the germline gene, possibly because of a read error. This chain joins TRBV29-1 and TRBJ2-5, with 7 positions matching TRBD1. CDR3 length: 13 amino acids. Germline CDR1 reads SQVTM; CDR2 reads ANQGSEA. In DNA form, the CDR3 reads TGCAGCGTTCGACAGGGTCAAGTTGAGACTCAGTACTTC. Translation: CSVRQGQVETQYF.

This chain links TRBV19 with TRBJ2-5, with D unclear. The J call may be faulty, since TRBJ2-7 better matches the DNA end. This CDR3 region has 14 residues. Germline-derived CDR1 and CDR2 are LNHDA and SQIVND (reference sequence). The CDR3 DNA follows: TGTGCCAGTAGTATAGGTCCAGGAGTTGTCGAGCAGTACTTC. This gives the protein CASSIGPGVVEQYF.

This clonotype occurred a few times. J is TRBJ2-1 and V is TRBV11-2, with unresolved D. The germline V gene has CDR1 SGHAT and CDR2 FQNNGV. The CDR3 contains 16 residues. V was cut by 2 bases and J by 13 bases, with 24 bases left in between. CDR3 in amino acids: CASSLLPGRLQETQFF. The CDR3 DNA reads as TGTGCCAGCAGCTTATTGCCGGGCCGACTTCAAGAGACCCAGTTCTTC.

The DNA of the CDR3 is TGTGCCAGCAGTTGGGCGACTGTCACAGATACGCAGTATTTT. Protein product: CASSWATVTDTQYF. This chain uses TRBV6-6 with TRBJ2-3; D call uncertain. The germline gives CDR1 MNHNY, CDR2 SVGAGI (reference sequence). The CDR3 extends over 14 amino acids. The ends were cut back, 4 bases at V and 2 bases at J, with 10 bases in the middle.

This clonotype appeared a few times. The chain employs TRBV20-1 and TRBJ2-3, with unresolved D. The CDR3 is 11 residues long. The germline CDR1 and CDR2 sequences are DFQATT and SNEGSKA (reference sequence). CDR3 residues: CSPWITDTQYF. CDR3 DNA: TGCAGCCCATGGATCACAGATACGCAGTATTTT.

The V call is TRBV24-1, the J call TRBJ2-5; the D gene is possibly TRBD2 (5 bases). The better agreement between TRBJ2-7 and the DNA end casts doubt on the J call. The CDR3 is made up of 15 amino acids. Germline V gene data show CDR1 as KGHDR and CDR2 as SFDVKD. The CDR3 protein is CATSDAKDRGYEQYF. The CDR3 DNA sequence: TGTGCCACCAGTGATGCCAAGGACCGGGGCTACGAGCAGTACTTC.

V gene TRBV27 combines with J gene TRBJ2-2, with D unclear. V was clipped by 2 bases and J by 4 bases, with 5 bases between them. The CDR3 spans 13 residues. CDR1 MNHEY and CDR2 SMNVEV come from the germline V gene (reference sequence). CDR3 bases: TGTGCCAGCAGTTTAACAACCACCGGGGAGCTGTTTTTT. It is translated as CASSLTTTGELFF.

This chain uses TRBV7-9 with TRBJ2-5; weak D call: TRBD1 (6 bases). The CDR3 runs to 14 residues. Germline CDR1 SEHNR, CDR2 FQNEAQ (reference sequence). Trimming removed 5 bases at V and 0 bases at J, with 10 bases between. The CDR3 reads CASSGQGHQETQYF. CDR3 bases: TGTGCCAGCAGCGGTCAGGGGCACCAAGAGACCCAGTACTTC.

The chain couples TRBV7-8 to TRBJ2-4, with 7 bases lining up with TRBD2. CDR1 and CDR2 (germline): SGHVS, FQNEAQ. Losses at the gene ends were 1 base for V and 2 bases for J; bases not matched to a gene: 11. The CDR3 runs 18 residues. CDR3 sequence: CASSLGDLRERTKNIQYF. The CDR3 nucleotides read TGTGCCAGCAGCTTAGGGGACTTGCGGGAGCGGACCAAAAACATTCAGTACTTC.

The genes are TRBV10-3 and TRBJ2-5; TRBD2 matches at 14 bases. The end of the DNA fits TRBJ2-7 better, so the J call may be wrong. Germline loops: CDR1 ENHRY, CDR2 SYGVKD. The CDR3 covers 17 residues. CDR3 sequence reads: CATRPINSGTSGSEQYF. The CDR3 coding sequence is TGTGCCACACGCCCTATTAATTCCGGGACTAGCGGGAGCGAGCAGTACTTC.

The J gene is TRBJ2-1, the V gene TRBV27; D perhaps matches TRBD2 (6 bases). CDR3 size: 13 residues. Germline CDR1 is MNHEY and CDR2 is SMNVEV (reference sequence). The germline V and J ends were trimmed by 8 bases and 2 bases, with 10 bases remaining between them. CDR3 residues: CASGGGPYNEQFF. CDR3 nucleotides: TGTGCCAGCGGGGGAGGACCCTACAATGAGCAGTTCTTC.

CDR3 DNA sequence: TGTGCCAGCAGTACAGGGATAACTGAAGCTTTCTTT. Its translation is CASSTGITEAFF. The V call is TRBV9, the J call TRBJ1-1; D may be TRBD1 (6 bases). The CDR3 runs to 12 residues. Germline-derived CDR1 and CDR2 are SGDLS and YYNGEE. Trimming took off 5 bases at V and 5 bases at J, with 10 bases between the two ends. Full variable domain (remainder filled in from reference TRBV9 and TRBJ1-1): DSGVTQTPKHLITATGQRVTLRCSPRSGDLSVYWYQQSLDQGLQFLIQYYNGEERAKGNILERFSAQQFPDLHSELNLSSLELGDSALYFCASSTGITEAFFGQGTRLTVV.

J is TRBJ2-7 and V is TRBV20-1; D gene unclear. The germline CDR1 and CDR2 sequences are DFQATT and SNEGSKA (reference sequence). CDR3 length: 12 residues. With 0 bases removed from V and 1 base from J, the gap between germline ends came to 4 bases. CDR3 residues: CSARDWSYEQYF. The CDR3 DNA sequence: TGCAGTGCTAGAGATTGGTCCTACGAGCAGTACTTC.

The rearrangement uses TRBV15 and TRBJ2-5; D not resolved. The DNA matches TRBJ2-7 better at its end, which makes the J call doubtful. In germline, CDR1 is LNHNV, CDR2 YYDKDF (reference sequence). The CDR3 covers 13 residues. CDR3 loop: CATSRARNYEQYF. The CDR3 nucleotides read TGTGCCACCAGCAGAGCTAGAAACTACGAGCAGTACTTC.

The V gene is TRBV20-1, the J gene TRBJ2-1; D uncertain. Per the germline V gene, CDR1 is DFQATT and CDR2 is SNEGSKA (reference sequence). The CDR3 runs to 13 residues. The V gene lost 3 bases and the J gene lost 2 bases, with 8 bases spanning the gap. This CDR3 is CSASEVPYNEQFF. DNA of the CDR3: TGCAGTGCTAGTGAGGTACCCTACAATGAGCAGTTCTTC.